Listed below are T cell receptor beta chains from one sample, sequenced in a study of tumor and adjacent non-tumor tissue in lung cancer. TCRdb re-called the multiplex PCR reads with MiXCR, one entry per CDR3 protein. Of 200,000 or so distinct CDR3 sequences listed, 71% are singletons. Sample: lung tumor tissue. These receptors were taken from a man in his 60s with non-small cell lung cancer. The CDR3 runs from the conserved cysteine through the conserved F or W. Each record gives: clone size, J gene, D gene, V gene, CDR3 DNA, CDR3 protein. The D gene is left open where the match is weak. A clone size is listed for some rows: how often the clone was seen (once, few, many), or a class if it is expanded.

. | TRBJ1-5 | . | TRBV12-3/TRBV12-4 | TGTGCCAGCGGCCTCCTGGAAAGTAGCAATCAGCCCCAGCATTTT | CASGLLESSNQPQHF
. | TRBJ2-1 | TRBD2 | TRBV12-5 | TGTGCTAGTGCCCTCACTAGCGGGGCCTACAATGAGCAGTTCTTC | CASALTSGAYNEQFF
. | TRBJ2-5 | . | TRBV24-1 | TGTGCCACCAGCGATTTACAGGAAAACCAAGAGGCCCAGTACTTC | CATSDLQENQEAQYF
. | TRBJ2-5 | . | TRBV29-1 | TGCAACGCTGGGCGGCCCCTAGAGACCCAGTACTTC | CNAGRPLETQYF
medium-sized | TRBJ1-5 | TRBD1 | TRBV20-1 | TGCAGTGCTAGAAACCAGGGGGATCAGCCCCAGCATTTT | CSARNQGDQPQHF
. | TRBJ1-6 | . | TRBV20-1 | TGCAATGCTAGACCACGGGTTGGGACACCTAAAATTAATTCACCCCTCCGCTTT | CNARPRVGTPKINSPLRF
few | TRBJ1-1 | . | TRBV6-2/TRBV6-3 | TGTGCCAGCACCTGGGGGCCACAGGGAAAGCTCACTGAAGCTTTCTTT | CASTWGPQGKLTEAFF
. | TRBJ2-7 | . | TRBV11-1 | TGTGCCAGCAGCGTAGCGATTCGTGACAACACCTACGAGCAGTACTTT | CASSVAIRDNTYEQYF
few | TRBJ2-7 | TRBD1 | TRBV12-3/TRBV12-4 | TGTGCCAGCAGTAACCGACAGGGTACTTTCGAGCAGTACTTC | CASSNRQGTFEQYF
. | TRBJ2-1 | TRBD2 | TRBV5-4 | TGTGCCAGCAGCTGGGGGACTACTGTCTCCTACAATGAGCAGTTCTTC | CASSWGTTVSYNEQFF
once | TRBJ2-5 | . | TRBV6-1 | TGTGCCAGCAGTGAGGGCGAGACTGAGTACTTC | CASSEGETEYF